This TCR beta chain was recovered during a study of cytomegalovirus exposure and HLA in healthy donors. Only one count was recorded for this clone. Its antigen is as yet unknown. Study outcomes and limitations: The authors later found TCR association rates varying by HLA locus, with DRB1 most and HLA-C fewest.

The PCR contained 60 Vbeta and 13 Jbeta primers. Method: immunoSEQ multiplex PCR; TCRdb's copy keeps in-frame clones and lacks some. Of fewer than 150,000 clones in the sample, around three quarters were seen once. With V trimmed by 0 bases and J by 8 bases, 0 bases remained unmatched. The germline gives CDR1 LGHNA, CDR2 YSLEER. The CDR3 is 14 amino acids. The gene calls are TRBV4-3 and TRBJ2-2; 10 bases are shared with TRBD2. The sample comprised PBMCs. The sequence was collected from a woman in her 40s in good health and CMV-seropositive. The CDR3 sequence is CASSQEGLAGELFF. The CDR3 DNA is TGCGCCAGCAGCCAAGAGGGACTAGCGGGGGAGCTGTTTTTT.